This T cell receptor (beta chain) appears in the sequencing data of a study of blood T cells in healthy people across ages. A remark on this clonotype: The antigen is unknown.

Primers used in a second PCR of roughly 6 to 11 cycles were a sample-barcoded 5' primer and a J-beta primer mix. MiXCR was run by TCRdb on the 5' RACE reads, yielding one entry per CDR3 protein. The sample consists of around 900,000 distinct CDR3 sequences, just over 50% of them appearing once. Peripheral blood, about 10 milliliters per donor, was collected. Total RNA was isolated from each sample in quantities of at least 5.5 micrograms. The CDR3 totals 16 residues. Trimming took 5 bases from V and 3 from J; bases not matched to a gene: 9. From germline, CDR1 is SEHNR and CDR2 FQNEAQ (reference sequence). Study observations and caveats: There were more naive CD4+ cells and higher diversity in long-lived donors than in aged donors. CMV infection status of these donors was not known.

The TCR sequence derives from a woman aged 55 to 70 in good health. Sequenced sample: blood. The chain is built from TRBV7-9 and TRBJ2-3; TRBD2 matches 9 bases. The CDR3 region is CASSQTAGGMTDTQYF. In DNA, the CDR3 is TGTGCCAGCAGCCAAACAGCGGGGGGCATGACAGATACGCAGTATTTT.